In its sample, the clone carrying this TCR beta chain was seen a few times. These data come from a study of shared T cell receptors in the human thymus. Measured with immunoSEQ multiplex PCR; TCRdb has only the in-frame clones, and not every one. Here the sample spans 600,000 to 900,000 clones, around 85% being singletons. V was cut by 6 bases and J by 6 bases, with 18 bases left in between. Looked up from germline, CDR1 is MNHEY and CDR2 is SVGAGI. The CDR3 extends over 14 amino acids. These same records also appear under a second study, on human thymus T cells.

This chain joins TRBV6-5 and TRBJ2-7; tentative D call: TRBD1 (6 bases). Sequences were obtained from thymocytes. This TCR came from a girl younger than two with a congenital heart defect. The CDR3 protein is CASSPGAELFEQYF. The CDR3 nucleotides read TGTGCCAGCAGCCCAGGGGCCGAATTGTTCGAGCAGTACTTC.